This T cell receptor (beta chain) comes out of a study of blood T cell repertoires in COVID-19 (dated by TCRdb to 2018 to 2021). For the study in its entirety: Samples covering the acute and convalescent phases of COVID-19 were provided by collaborators in the United States, Italy and Spain. Deeply sampled blood TCRbeta repertoires from subjects exposed to, actively infected with, or recovered from COVID-19 were included in the dataset. The material from the prospective study consisted of cDNA or gDNA derived from T cells, B-cell-depleted T cells, or PBMCs. The samples were drawn from two sources: the first 160 participants of the ongoing ImmuneRACE study, and over 1,000 subjects contributed by 6 global collaborators. A de-identified subject ID, COVID-19 status, age in years and sex were almost always included in the sample metadata. The repertoires were released in a freely available public database meant as a resource for research on the immune response to SARS-CoV-2. Where HLA class I and class II types were available, the types were taken from metadata supplied by the sample provider, not from assay-based typing.

TCRbeta CDR3 regions were amplified from genomic DNA by means of the immunoSEQ Assay, a bias-controlled multiplex PCR. The paper's data handling went like this. The number of nucleated cells in each sample was estimated from the amplification of reference gene primers within the assay. To quantify the absolute abundance of each unique TCRbeta CDR3 rearrangement, sequence reads were collapsed and filtered. For each sample, productive Simpson clonality was calculated as the square root of Simpson's diversity index across productive rearrangements. This immuneACCESS table, as held by TCRdb, lists in-frame sequences with V and J called but not all clones. Of the missing ones, under half trace to an unresolved V gene in checked studies; the others have no known cause. The DNA was the basis for D and trimming; V, J and clone size are from that table. The table for this sample lists over 200,000 clones; approximately 84% of them were counted only once. Of the sample, about 7.8% is held by the ten largest clones.

On this clone itself: Its target antigen remains unknown. Within one base of it there is no much larger clone, and no base qualities were kept.

Its CDR3 holds 16 amino acids, cysteine through phenylalanine. Only the CDR3 part of the read is kept: 48 bases, read in frame from the first base. From a lookup of the germline V gene, CDR1 and CDR2 are SGDLS and YYNGEE. V is pruned by 0 bases and J by 4 bases, leaving 7 bases of the junction without a gene match. One collaborating source in Seattle enrolled patients while the patients were actively infected and followed the patients over time throughout the course of disease. The collaborating institutions used their own protocols to collect whole blood in K2EDTA tubes. Collaborator samples were shipped for TCRbeta analysis as frozen whole blood, isolated PBMCs, or DNA extracted from either sample type. What the work shows at the level of the full study, not this receptor alone: The quantity of clinical and demographic metadata differed by source and by participant and was supplied without curation.

The chain uses TRBV9 and TRBJ2-7; TRBD2 agrees with 10 junctional bases. Source material: peripheral blood. The receptor comes from an elderly woman with COVID-19, enrolled during active disease. The CDR3 has the sequence CASSVGRSGGAYEQYF. In nucleotide form, the sequence is TGTGCCAGCAGCGTAGGGCGGAGCGGGGGGGCGTACGAGCAGTACTTC.